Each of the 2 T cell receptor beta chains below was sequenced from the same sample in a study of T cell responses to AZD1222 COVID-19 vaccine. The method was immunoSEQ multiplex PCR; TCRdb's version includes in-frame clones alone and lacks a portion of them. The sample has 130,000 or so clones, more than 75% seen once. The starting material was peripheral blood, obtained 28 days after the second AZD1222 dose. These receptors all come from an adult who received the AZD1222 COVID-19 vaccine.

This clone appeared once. CDR3 in DNA: TGTGCCAGCAGCGTATCTCCGGCGAACACTGAAGCTTTCTTT. Translated: CASSVSPANTEAFF. The chain uses TRBV9 and TRBJ1-1; D not resolved. The CDR3 runs 14 residues. V was shortened by 1 base and J by 1 base, with 8 bases between the two germline ends. Germline CDR1 SGDLS, CDR2 YYNGEE. Using reference TRBV9 and TRBJ1-1 for the parts outside the CDR3, the full variable domain is DSGVTQTPKHLITATGQRVTLRCSPRSGDLSVYWYQQSLDQGLQFLIQYYNGEERAKGNILERFSAQQFPDLHSELNLSSLELGDSALYFCASSVSPANTEAFFGQGTRLTVV.

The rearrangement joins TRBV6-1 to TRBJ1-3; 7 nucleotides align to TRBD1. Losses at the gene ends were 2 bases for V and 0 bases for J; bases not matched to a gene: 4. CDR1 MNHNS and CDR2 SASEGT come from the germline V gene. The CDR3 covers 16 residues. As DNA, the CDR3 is TGTGCCAGCAGTGAATGGGACAGCAACTCTGGAAACACCATATATTTT. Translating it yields CASSEWDSNSGNTIYF.